Presented here are 11 T cell receptor beta chains from one specimen sequenced in a study of T cell repertoires in cytomegalovirus infection. TCRdb analysed the reads with MiXCR anew, one entry per CDR3 protein. The sample carries 740,000 or so distinct CDR3 sequences, 35% to 40% recorded once. The sample was PBMCs. These TCRs come from a human donor in good health (CMV status not recorded). Some clones in this sample may be carry-over from other donors' samples.

This rearrangement joins TRBV7-9 to TRBJ1-2; 11 positions match TRBD1. CDR3 length: 16 residues. Germline CDR1 is SEHNR and CDR2 is FQNEAQ (reference sequence). V shed 4 bases, J shed 7 bases, and the junction held 11 bases outside the gene matches. The CDR3 sequence: CASSYWTGGASGGYTF. As DNA, the CDR3 is TGTGCCAGCAGCTATTGGACAGGGGGCGCGTCAGGTGGCTACACCTTC.

The sample holds many counts of this clonotype. The chain recombines TRBV12-3 or TRBV12-4 with TRBJ2-5, with 8 bases identical to TRBD2. The CDR3 spans 16 residues. V lost 1 base to trimming and J lost 7 bases; unmatched junction nucleotides: 11. DNA for the CDR3: TGTGCCAGCAGTTTAGGGCGGGAGGATGGGTTGGGGACCCAGTACTTC. This gives the protein CASSLGREDGLGTQYF.

CDR3 nucleotide sequence: TGTGCCAGCAGCTTGAATTTCGGCACTGAAGCTTTCTTT. This encodes CASSLNFGTEAFF. The rearrangement uses TRBV5-6 and TRBJ1-1; D is uncertain. The V end was cut by 1 base, the J end by 4 bases, with 8 bases between. CDR3 length equals 13 residues. Germline V gene sequence: CDR1 SGHDT, CDR2 YYEEEE.

In this sample, this clonotype turned up a few times. The CDR3 DNA reads TGTGCCACTCTAGCGGGGGGACTACCAGATACGCAGTATTTT. Protein: CATLAGGLPDTQYF. The rearrangement links TRBV6-1 to TRBJ2-3, with 11 bases fitting TRBD2. The V gene end was trimmed by 10 bases and the J gene end by 4 bases; junction bases not matched to a gene: 7. The CDR3 sequence is 14 residues long. Germline V gene sequence: CDR1 MNHNS, CDR2 SASEGT.

This rearrangement joins TRBV29-1 to TRBJ2-2, with 8 bases that match TRBD1. Trimming at V came to 3 bases and at J to 7 bases, leaving 7 bases not matched to a gene. CDR1 is SQVTM and CDR2 is ANQGSEA in the germline V gene. The CDR3 contains 14 residues. CDR3 bases: TGCAGCGTTGACCCCAGGGGGCTGAACGGGGAGCTGTTTTTT. It encodes CSVDPRGLNGELFF.

The rearrangement links TRBV10-3 to TRBJ2-1, with 11 bases matching TRBD2. J was trimmed by 5 bases and V by 0 bases; bases with no gene match: 9. Germline V gene sequence: CDR1 ENHRY, CDR2 SYGVKD. The length of the CDR3 is 18 residues. The CDR3 loop reads CAISESDLTSGIHNEQFF. The CDR3 DNA sequence: TGTGCCATCAGTGAGTCTGATCTGACTAGCGGGATTCACAATGAGCAGTTCTTC.

This clonotype was seen a handful of times. The chain is built from TRBV12-3 or TRBV12-4 and TRBJ1-2; TRBD1 aligns across 9 bases. CDR3 length: 14 amino acids. V lost 6 bases, J lost 1 base, and 3 bases stayed unmatched. CDR3 loop: CASRRDRVNYGYTF. Written as DNA, the CDR3 is TGTGCCAGCAGGCGGGACAGGGTTAACTATGGCTACACCTTC.

The chain recombines TRBV28 with TRBJ2-3; 10 bases align to TRBD1. From germline, CDR1 is MDHEN and CDR2 SYDVKM. This CDR3 contains 16 residues. After removal of 2 bases from V and 4 bases from J, the junction contained 6 bases not matched to a gene. Here the CDR3 reads CASSLGQDRGADTQYF. The CDR3 DNA reads TGTGCCAGCAGTTTAGGCCAGGACAGGGGGGCAGATACGCAGTATTTT. The full variable domain, in which reference TRBV28 and TRBJ2-3 provide the parts outside the CDR3, is DVKVTQSSRYLVKRTGEKVFLECVQDMDHENMFWYRQDPGLGLRLIYFSYDVKMKEKGDIPEGYSVSREKKERFSLILESASTNQTSMYLCASSLGQDRGADTQYFGPGTRLTVL.

Comment on this clonotype: A much more abundant neighbour one base away suggests this may be a read error. The V gene is TRBV7-2, the J gene TRBJ2-5, with TRBD2 identical over 7 bases. This CDR3 spans 13 amino acids. Looked up from germline, CDR1 is SGHTA and CDR2 is FQGNSA. CDR3 sequence (DNA): TGTGCCAGCAGGGCCGGGGGGTTCGAGACCCATTACTTC. It is translated as CASRAGGFETHYF.

Concerning this clonotype: A much larger clone sits a single nucleotide away, making a read error possible. CDR3 loop: CASSDAKGGLNQPQHF. For the CDR3, the DNA is TGTGCCAGCAGTGATGCAAAAGGGGGGCTCAATCAGCCCCAGCATTTT. The chain recombines TRBV7-2 with TRBJ1-5; D is perhaps TRBD1 (6 bases). The CDR3 spans 16 residues. Per germline, CDR1 SGHTA and CDR2 FQGNSA. V was clipped by 6 bases and J by 3 bases, with 18 bases between them.

This clonotype was detected only a few times. The V and J genes are TRBV12-3 or TRBV12-4 and TRBJ2-1, with unresolved D. The CDR3 spans 15 residues. With 1 base removed from V and 9 bases from J, the gap between germline ends came to 16 bases. The CDR3: CASSLGSLTSAEQFF. The CDR3 coding sequence is TGTGCCAGCAGTTTAGGGTCCCTCACCTCTGCTGAGCAGTTCTTC.